A single sample is the source of the 3 T cell receptor beta chains below, sequenced in a study of T cell repertoires in cytomegalovirus infection. Via MiXCR, TCRdb re-called the reads, giving one row per CDR3 protein. This repertoire shows approximately 71,000 distinct CDR3 sequences, just under 4% found once; its top ten account for 22%. The sequenced material came from PBMCs. These receptors all come from a human donor in good health (CMV status not recorded). Some clones in this sample may be carry-over from other donors' samples.

In this sample, this clonotype turned up many times. The rearrangement links TRBV5-1 to TRBJ1-1; D unresolved. The germline V and J ends were trimmed by 4 bases and 5 bases, with 12 bases remaining between them. The germline gives CDR1 SGHRS, CDR2 YFSETQ. The CDR3 spans 13 residues. The CDR3: CASSPTLGTEAFF. The CDR3 nucleotides are TGCGCCAGCAGCCCCACCTTGGGGACTGAAGCTTTCTTT.

This clonotype was seen repeatedly, ten times or more. This chain joins TRBV7-6 and TRBJ1-5, with 9 positions matching TRBD1. CDR1 and CDR2 from the germline V gene are SGHVS and FNYEAQ. The CDR3 totals 15 residues. The V segment lost 5 bases and the J segment 7 bases; nucleotides outside the gene matches: 9. The CDR3 here is CASSAGTGRRQPQHF. The CDR3 DNA follows: TGTGCCAGCAGCGCCGGGACAGGGCGTCGGCAGCCCCAGCATTTT.

This clonotype was counted at least ten times. The CDR3 bases are TGTGCCAGCAGTTCGGACAGGGTTAACTATGGCTACACCTTC. The encoded protein is CASSSDRVNYGYTF. This chain joins TRBV6-2 or TRBV6-3 and TRBJ1-2, with TRBD1 matching 8 bases. Trimming took 4 bases from V and 1 from J; bases not matched to a gene: 2. The CDR3 is made up of 14 amino acids. Germline V gives CDR1 MNHEY, CDR2 SVGEGT.